The rows below give T cell receptor beta chains drawn from one sample of a study of T cell responses to AZD1222 COVID-19 vaccine. Measured with immunoSEQ multiplex PCR; TCRdb has only the in-frame clones, and not every one. The sample consists of about 120,000 clones, more than 85% of them appearing once. Sequenced here: peripheral blood, sampled on day 0 of AZD1222 vaccination. All receptors come from an adult in good health. Both conserved end residues are part of each CDR3. D genes are given only for firm matches. Clone sizes are given selectively: once, few, many, or a class where the clone is expanded.

j_gene: TRBJ1-6
abundance: once
d_gene: .
v_gene: TRBV18
CDR3aa: CASSRASSYNSPLHF
CDR3nt: TGTGCCAGCTCACGAGCGAGCTCCTATAATTCACCCCTCCACTTT

j_gene: TRBJ2-5
abundance: .
d_gene: .
v_gene: TRBV18
CDR3aa: CASSPNFGRETQYF
CDR3nt: TGTGCCAGCTCACCAAACTTCGGAAGAGAGACCCAGTACTTC

j_gene: TRBJ2-4
abundance: once
d_gene: TRBD2
v_gene: TRBV5-4
CDR3aa: CASRLAGGKNIQYF
CDR3nt: TGTGCCAGCAGGCTAGCGGGGGGGAAAAACATTCAGTACTTC

j_gene: TRBJ2-7
abundance: .
d_gene: .
v_gene: TRBV4-1
CDR3aa: CASSQVSALGLEQYF
CDR3nt: TGCGCCAGCAGCCAAGTATCAGCCCTGGGGCTCGAGCAGTACTTC

j_gene: TRBJ1-1
abundance: .
d_gene: .
v_gene: TRBV5-5
CDR3aa: CASSLTGMVTEAFF
CDR3nt: TGTGCCAGCAGCTTAACGGGCATGGTGACTGAAGCTTTCTTT

j_gene: TRBJ2-1
abundance: .
d_gene: TRBD1
v_gene: TRBV9
CDR3aa: CASSSQAGGSDEQFF
CDR3nt: TGTGCCAGCAGCTCCCAGGCAGGGGGCTCTGATGAGCAGTTCTTC

j_gene: TRBJ2-1
abundance: .
d_gene: .
v_gene: TRBV7-3
CDR3aa: CASSLPGLGTNEQFF
CDR3nt: TGTGCCAGCAGCTTACCGGGCCTAGGGACCAATGAGCAGTTCTTC

j_gene: TRBJ2-3
abundance: .
d_gene: TRBD2
v_gene: TRBV2
CDR3aa: CASRRRGGRSTDTQYF
CDR3nt: TGTGCCAGCAGGAGGCGGGGGGGTAGGAGCACAGATACGCAGTATTTT

j_gene: TRBJ1-1
abundance: .
d_gene: .
v_gene: TRBV28
CDR3aa: CASSLSGPGGTEAFF
CDR3nt: TGTGCCAGCAGTTTGAGCGGGCCTGGGGGCACTGAAGCTTTCTTT

j_gene: TRBJ1-1
abundance: .
d_gene: .
v_gene: TRBV6-4
CDR3aa: CASSDEGNTEAFF
CDR3nt: TGTGCCAGCAGTGACGAAGGGAACACTGAAGCTTTCTTT

j_gene: TRBJ1-1
abundance: .
d_gene: TRBD1
v_gene: TRBV29-1
CDR3aa: CSAETGTNTEAFF
CDR3nt: TGCAGCGCCGAGACAGGGACTAACACTGAAGCTTTCTTT

j_gene: TRBJ2-7
abundance: .
d_gene: TRBD2
v_gene: TRBV28
CDR3aa: CASRKPGLGNYEQYF
CDR3nt: TGTGCCAGCAGGAAGCCGGGACTAGGAAACTACGAGCAGTACTTC

j_gene: TRBJ1-2
abundance: few
d_gene: .
v_gene: TRBV24-1
CDR3aa: CATSPKGWGRGYTF
CDR3nt: TGTGCCACCAGTCCGAAGGGTTGGGGCCGGGGCTACACCTTC

j_gene: TRBJ1-1
abundance: once
d_gene: .
v_gene: TRBV19
CDR3aa: CASSILRGTEAFF
CDR3nt: TGTGCCAGTAGTATCCTCCGGGGGACTGAAGCTTTCTTT

j_gene: TRBJ2-5
abundance: .
d_gene: .
v_gene: TRBV12-3/TRBV12-4
CDR3aa: CASSLKETQYF
CDR3nt: TGTGCCAGCAGTTTAAAGGAGACCCAGTACTTC

j_gene: TRBJ1-3
abundance: .
d_gene: TRBD1
v_gene: TRBV9
CDR3aa: CASSDRTGRGNTIYF
CDR3nt: TGTGCCAGCAGCGACCGGACAGGGAGAGGAAACACCATATATTTT

j_gene: TRBJ2-7
abundance: .
d_gene: .
v_gene: TRBV19
CDR3aa: CASSIDYGSDEQYF
CDR3nt: TGTGCCAGTAGTATAGATTACGGGTCCGACGAGCAGTACTTC